This T cell receptor (beta chain) was sequenced for a study of blood T cells in healthy people across ages. The use of a sample-barcoded 5' primer and a J-beta primer mix characterized a second PCR of roughly 6 to 11 cycles. TCRdb itself ran the 5' RACE reads through MiXCR, one entry per CDR3 protein. This table holds 700,000 or so distinct CDR3 sequences, less than 45% found once. CDR3 length: 13 amino acids. V was cut by 7 bases and J by 1 base, with 10 bases left in between. The germline V gene encodes CDR1 SEHNR and CDR2 FQNEAQ (reference sequence). This clonotype was counted a few times. The V and J genes are TRBV7-9 and TRBJ2-5; D is perhaps TRBD1 (5 bases). This sequence originates from a man older than 75 in good health. The sequenced sample consisted of blood. The CDR3 reads CASNGQAQETQYF. Written as DNA, the CDR3 is TGTGCCAGCAACGGACAAGCCCAAGAGACCCAGTACTTC.